These 27 T cell receptor beta chains came from one sample sequenced in a study of response to subunit inactivated influenza vaccine. TCRdb redid the calling of the RT-PCR reads with MiXCR, one entry per CDR3 protein. The data show more than 700,000 distinct CDR3 sequences, with around 21% seen just once and roughly 10% held by the top ten. The sample consisted of PBMCs from blood, taken roughly 5 days after vaccination. The receptors were sampled from a man in his fifties who received an inactivated influenza vaccine.

This clonotype showed up just a few times. The chain recombines TRBV12-3 or TRBV12-4 with TRBJ2-2; TRBD2 aligns across 9 bases. The V gene end was trimmed by 2 bases and the J gene end by 6 bases; junction bases not matched to a gene: 4. The length of the CDR3 is 15 residues. CDR3 DNA: TGTGCCAGCAGTTTACGTAGCGGGAGCGCCGGGGAGCTGTTTTTT. It translates to CASSLRSGSAGELFF.

V usage is TRBV7-9 and J usage is TRBJ2-1, with 7 bases lining up with TRBD2. J gave up 5 bases and V 5 bases, and 12 bases lay outside the gene matches. CDR1 and CDR2 from the germline V gene are SEHNR and FQNEAQ (reference sequence). The length of the CDR3 is 16 residues. CDR3 loop: CASSPRGGRGNNEQFF. CDR3 DNA: TGTGCCAGCAGCCCGAGGGGCGGGAGAGGGAACAATGAGCAGTTCTTC.

This clonotype occurred a few times. CDR3 in DNA: TGCGCCAGCAGCTTGGTGCAGGGGTATCCTACCCCCGCTGAAGCTTTCTTT. It yields the protein CASSLVQGYPTPAEAFF. The genes are TRBV5-1 and TRBJ1-1; weak D call: TRBD1 (6 bases). This CDR3 region has 17 residues. The V gene lost 0 bases and the J gene lost 6 bases, with 21 bases spanning the gap. The germline V gene has CDR1 SGHRS and CDR2 YFSETQ.

The chain employs TRBV3-1 and TRBJ2-5, with D perhaps matching TRBD1 (5 bases). V was trimmed by 4 bases and J by 5 bases, leaving 14 bases between them. The CDR3 has 14 residues. Per germline, CDR1 LGHDT and CDR2 YNNKEL (reference sequence). This CDR3 is CASSRYLGRETQYF. The CDR3 coding sequence is TGTGCCAGCAGCCGCTACTTGGGGCGGGAGACCCAGTACTTC.

The rearrangement uses TRBV27 and TRBJ2-7; D is ambiguous. With 3 bases removed from V and 2 bases from J, the gap between germline ends came to 8 bases. The V gene's germline CDR1 is MNHEY and CDR2 SMNVEV (reference sequence). The CDR3 loop spans 13 amino acids. CDR3 loop: CASSFDFAYEQYF. CDR3 coding DNA: TGTGCCAGCAGTTTCGACTTTGCCTACGAGCAGTACTTC.

This clonotype was observed many times. The genes are TRBV12-3 or TRBV12-4 and TRBJ2-7, with a tentative D call TRBD1 (6 bases). With 5 bases removed from V and 3 bases from J, the gap between germline ends came to 11 bases. The CDR3 has 13 residues. The DNA for the CDR3 is TGTGCCAGCAGTCCCGGGACATTCTACGAGCAGTACTTC. It is translated as CASSPGTFYEQYF.

This clonotype was recorded a few times. The chain combines TRBV10-3 with TRBJ2-7; 9 nucleotides match TRBD1. CDR1 ENHRY and CDR2 SYGVKD come from the germline V gene. The CDR3 is made up of 16 amino acids. J lost 0 bases, V lost 0 bases, and 3 bases had no gene match. Here the CDR3 reads CAISESGGQGSYEQYF. CDR3 in DNA: TGTGCCATCAGTGAGTCCGGGGGACAGGGCTCCTACGAGCAGTACTTC.

V is TRBV7-9 and J is TRBJ1-1; D might be TRBD1 (5 bases). Between the trimmed V and J ends, which lost 1 base and 3 bases, there was a span of 18 bases. Germline values: CDR1 SEHNR, CDR2 FQNEAQ (reference sequence). This CDR3 is built from 17 residues. The CDR3 DNA reads as TGTGCCAGCAGCTTAGGGGCCTTTGCCTTGGGGGACACTGAAGCTTTCTTT. Translating gives CASSLGAFALGDTEAFF.

This clonotype appeared a few times. This rearrangement joins TRBV20-1 to TRBJ2-1, with 12 positions matching TRBD2. Trimming took 1 base from V and 9 from J; bases not matched to a gene: 7. The germline V gene encodes CDR1 DFQATT and CDR2 SNEGSKA (reference sequence). The CDR3 has 15 amino acids. CDR3 in amino acids: CSARVITSGRLEQFF. The CDR3 DNA reads TGCAGTGCTAGAGTTATAACTAGCGGGAGGCTTGAGCAGTTCTTC.

This clonotype came up a few times. The V and J genes are TRBV10-2 and TRBJ1-5, with D possibly TRBD1 on 5 matching bases. Germline loops: CDR1 WSHSY, CDR2 SAAADI. This CDR3 comprises 16 residues. Trimming removed 2 bases at V and 0 bases at J, with 11 bases between. The CDR3 coding sequence is TGCGCCAGCAGTGAGAGGGGTAGATATAGCAATCAGCCCCAGCATTTT. Amino acid sequence: CASSERGRYSNQPQHF.

The chain carries TRBV28 and TRBJ2-4, with 9 bases aligning to TRBD1. The junction had 4 bases not matched to a gene; V was cut back by 4 bases and J by 3 bases. In germline, CDR1 is MDHEN, CDR2 SYDVKM. The CDR3 contains 15 residues. CDR3 nucleotides: TGTGCCAGCAGTTCTGACAGGGGGTACAAAAACATTCAGTACTTC. It codes for CASSSDRGYKNIQYF.

CDR3 protein: CASSGYRGKSTEAFF. The CDR3, as DNA: TGCGCCAGCAGCGGATACAGGGGGAAGTCCACTGAAGCTTTCTTT. This chain links TRBV5-1 with TRBJ1-1; 8 bases are shared with TRBD1. The CDR3 is 15 amino acids. V lost 4 bases, J lost 4 bases, and 9 bases stayed unmatched. In germline, CDR1 is SGHRS, CDR2 YFSETQ.

The rearrangement uses TRBV6-5 and TRBJ1-2; possible D gene TRBD1, 6 bases. Germline V gives CDR1 MNHEY, CDR2 SVGAGI. The V end was cut by 0 bases, the J end by 2 bases, with 13 bases between. The CDR3 consists of 16 residues. DNA for the CDR3: TGTGCCAGCAGTTACTCGGGCAGGGGTGACAACTATGGCTACACCTTC. This translates into CASSYSGRGDNYGYTF.

The rearrangement uses TRBV15 and TRBJ2-3; 8 bases map to TRBD1. This CDR3 has 19 residues. CDR1 and CDR2 from the germline V gene are LNHNV and YYDKDF (reference sequence). V dropped 1 base and J dropped 2; count of bases not matched to a gene: 14. The CDR3 bases are TGTGCCACCAGCAGAGCGGCCCTGATCCAGGGGGCCACCACAGATACGCAGTATTTT. It encodes CATSRAALIQGATTDTQYF.

This clonotype was found a few times. The gene calls are TRBV4-2 and TRBJ1-6; D is uncertain. The CDR3 loop spans 15 amino acids. Germline V gives CDR1 LGHNA, CDR2 YNFKEQ. The germline V and J ends were trimmed by 1 base and 0 bases, with 4 bases remaining between them. The CDR3: CASSQAGSYNSPLHF. The CDR3 coding sequence is TGTGCCAGCAGCCAAGCTGGCTCCTATAATTCACCCCTCCACTTT.

The rearrangement uses TRBV7-8 and TRBJ2-1; D may be TRBD1 (6 bases). CDR1 is SGHVS and CDR2 is FQNEAQ in the germline V gene. The CDR3 sequence is 18 residues long. With 0 bases removed from V and 0 bases from J, the gap between germline ends came to 15 bases. In DNA, the CDR3 is TGTGCCAGCAGCTTAGCGAGGACAGCTATAAGCTCCTACAATGAGCAGTTCTTC. Its translation: CASSLARTAISSYNEQFF.

The V call is TRBV6-1, the J call TRBJ2-5; no clear D. The CDR3 runs to 13 residues. CDR1 and CDR2 (germline): MNHNS, SASEGT. V was shortened by 4 bases and J by 5 bases, with 11 bases between the two germline ends. Written as DNA, the CDR3 is TGTGCCAGCAGTGCTAGTAGGATGGAGACCCAGTACTTC. This sequence encodes CASSASRMETQYF.

This rearrangement joins TRBV7-2 to TRBJ2-1; 12 bases are shared with TRBD2. V was clipped by 7 bases and J by 6 bases; unmatched bases: 13. Germline loops: CDR1 SGHTA, CDR2 FQGNSA. This CDR3 is 17 amino acids long. The CDR3 is CASTETLASGRVNEQFF. CDR3 sequence (DNA): TGTGCCAGCACCGAAACGCTGGCTAGCGGGAGGGTCAATGAGCAGTTCTTC.

The chain links TRBV24-1 to TRBJ2-3; perhaps D is TRBD1 or TRBD2 (6 bases each). The CDR3 totals 14 residues. The V end was cut by 7 bases, the J end by 4 bases, with 14 bases between. CDR1 and CDR2 from the germline V gene are KGHDR and SFDVKD. The CDR3 sequence is CATRAPGAADTQYF. CDR3 nucleotide sequence: TGTGCCACCAGAGCGCCGGGGGCGGCAGATACGCAGTATTTT.

This clonotype has only a few counts. The gene calls are TRBV10-2 and TRBJ2-1, with a weak D call TRBD1 (6 bases). The CDR3 is made up of 12 amino acids. In germline, CDR1 is WSHSY, CDR2 SAAADI. The V and J ends lost 4 bases and 8 bases respectively, with 9 bases between them. CDR3 nucleotides: TGCGCCAGCAGTGTCAGGGGCCATGAGCAGTTCTTC. The encoded protein is CASSVRGHEQFF.

This clonotype occurred many times. The chain has TRBV12-3 or TRBV12-4 and TRBJ1-2, with D perhaps TRBD1 (6 bases). The CDR3 sequence is 14 residues long. Trimming took off 3 bases at V and 7 bases at J, with 15 bases between the two ends. The CDR3 nucleotides read TGTGCCAGCAGTTTCGTCGGCAGGGGACTTGGCTACACCTTC. This sequence encodes CASSFVGRGLGYTF.

This clonotype was counted only a few times. The chain combines TRBV5-1 with TRBJ1-4, with 8 bases fitting TRBD1. Trimming took 4 bases from V and 3 from J; bases not matched to a gene: 2. This CDR3 has 14 residues. CDR1 is SGHRS, CDR2 YFSETQ, per germline. The CDR3 DNA is TGCGCCAGCAGCCTGGACAGGGCTAATGAAAAACTGTTTTTT. Its translation is CASSLDRANEKLFF.

This chain uses TRBV20-1 with TRBJ2-3, with D unclear. Trimming took 1 base from V and 12 from J, leaving 14 bases between them. This CDR3 has 12 amino acids. Germline CDR1 is DFQATT and CDR2 is SNEGSKA (reference sequence). CDR3 sequence reads: CSARAGASPQYF. In nucleotides, the CDR3 is TGCAGTGCTAGAGCCGGTGCCTCCCCCCAGTATTTT.

DNA of the CDR3: TGTGCCAGTACACGACAGGGGGGCTCCTACAATGAGCAGTTCTTC. Translation gives CASTRQGGSYNEQFF. The V call is TRBV3-1, the J call TRBJ2-1; TRBD1 agrees at 9 bases. In germline, CDR1 is LGHDT, CDR2 YNNKEL (reference sequence). The J segment lost 0 bases and the V segment lost 9 bases, leaving 6 bases of the junction unmatched. The CDR3 sequence is 15 residues long.

The chain links TRBV29-1 to TRBJ2-5; 9 positions agree with TRBD2. V trimming: 4 bases; J trimming: 7 bases; junction bases outside the gene matches: 16. The germline gives CDR1 SQVTM, CDR2 ANQGSEA. The CDR3 has 16 amino acids. CDR3 loop: CSVVRAGGLSLVTQYF. CDR3 in DNA: TGCAGCGTTGTAAGAGCGGGGGGCCTCAGTCTTGTGACCCAGTACTTC. Full variable domain (missing parts from reference TRBV29-1 and TRBJ2-5): SAVISQKPSRDICQRGTSLTIQCQVDSQVTMMFWYRQQPGQSLTLIATANQGSEATYESGFVIDKFPISRPNLTFSTLTVSNMSPEDSSIYLCSVVRAGGLSLVTQYFGPGTRLLVL.

This rearrangement joins TRBV6-2 or TRBV6-3 to TRBJ2-7; the D is unclear. The V end lost 3 bases, the J end lost 2 bases, and 17 bases lay between the germline ends. The CDR3 runs to 16 residues. Germline V lookup: CDR1 MNHEY, CDR2 SVGEGT. The CDR3 loop is CASSYSATSTTYEQYF. The DNA of the CDR3 is TGTGCCAGCAGTTATTCGGCTACCTCCACGACCTACGAGCAGTACTTC.

The chain joins TRBV10-3 to TRBJ2-7; D is perhaps TRBD1 (6 bases). There are 12 residues in the CDR3. Trimming removed 5 bases at V and 2 bases at J, with 7 bases between. Germline values: CDR1 ENHRY, CDR2 SYGVKD. The CDR3 sequence is CAISRTAYEQYF. The DNA for the CDR3 is TGTGCCATCAGTAGGACAGCCTACGAGCAGTACTTC.